These T cell receptor beta chains were read from a single sample in a study of blood T cells in healthy people across ages. TCRdb analysed the 5' RACE reads with MiXCR anew, one entry per CDR3 protein. This sample has roughly 1,700,000 distinct CDR3 sequences, with roughly 27% found just once. The sample was blood. These TCRs come from a woman under 40 in good health. Each CDR3 is given with its conserved first and last residue. A D gene is named only where the DNA matches it firmly. Clone sizes are given selectively: once, few, many, or a class where the clone is expanded.

V	size	J	D	DNA	CDR3
TRBV20-1	-	TRBJ1-6	-	TGCAGTGCTAGCCTAGGGGGGTCCGGTAATTCACCCCTCCACTTT	CSASLGGSGNSPLHF
TRBV9	-	TRBJ1-2	TRBD1	TGTGCCAGCAGCGCGAAACAGGGGGCGGGTGGCTACACCTTC	CASSAKQGAGGYTF
TRBV4-2	-	TRBJ2-1	-	TGTGCCAGCAGCCAAGATCCCACCGGCGATAAGCAGTTCTTC	CASSQDPTGDKQFF
TRBV20-1	-	TRBJ2-3	TRBD2	TGCAGTGCTAGAGATTTTCGCGGGGGTAGCACAGATACGCAGTATTTT	CSARDFRGGSTDTQYF
TRBV7-6	few	TRBJ2-5	TRBD1	TGTGCCAGCAGCACCCGGACAGGGGTGGAAGAGACCCAGTACTTC	CASSTRTGVEETQYF
TRBV24-1	few	TRBJ1-5	-	TGTGCCACCAGTGACCCTGAAAGAAGCAATCAGCCCCAGCATTTT	CATSDPERSNQPQHF
TRBV3-1	-	TRBJ2-3	-	TGTGCCAGCAGCCAAGCACAGGCGGGGGATACGCAGTATTTT	CASSQAQAGDTQYF
TRBV5-1	-	TRBJ1-4	TRBD1	TGCGCCAGCGCCAGGGACAGGAGTGAAAAACTGTTTTTT	CASARDRSEKLFF
TRBV2	few	TRBJ1-2	-	TGTGCCAGCAGGGGTGAAGTGAACGGCTACACCTTC	CASRGEVNGYTF
TRBV4-2	few	TRBJ1-2	-	TGTGCCAGCAGCCAAGGGCCCTCGGGGGGCTATGGCTACACCTTC	CASSQGPSGGYGYTF
TRBV12-3/TRBV12-4	few	TRBJ2-7	-	TGTGCCAGCAGTTACAGCCAGGCCTACAATGAGCAGTACTTC	CASSYSQAYNEQYF
TRBV20-1	few	TRBJ1-5	TRBD1	TGCAGTGCTCTCGGACAGGGGGGTCAGCCCCAGCATTTT	CSALGQGGQPQHF
TRBV28	many	TRBJ2-7	-	TGTGCCAGCAGTTCCTCCCCCGGCGAGCAGTACTTC	CASSSSPGEQYF
TRBV5-1	few	TRBJ1-2	-	TGCGCCAGCAGCTTGGGGCCCGGTGTCTATGGCTACACCTTC	CASSLGPGVYGYTF
TRBV18	few	TRBJ2-5	TRBD1	TGTGCCAGCTCACTGAAGGGGGCGAGTGAGCAGTACTTC	CASSLKGASEQYF
TRBV4-2	few	TRBJ1-1	-	TGTGCCAGCAGCCAAGAAGGGCAGAACACTGAAGCTTTCTTT	CASSQEGQNTEAFF
TRBV20-1	-	TRBJ2-1	-	TGCAGTGCTAGAGATGGTGGGACAACCTACAATGAGCAGTTCTTC	CSARDGGTTYNEQFF
TRBV7-2	few	TRBJ2-7	-	TGTGCCAGCAGCGCGGACAGGAGGGCCTACGAGCAGTACTTC	CASSADRRAYEQYF
TRBV11-2	few	TRBJ1-1	-	TGTGCCAGCAGCTCCCGGGACAAAGAAGCTTTCTTT	CASSSRDKEAFF
TRBV12-3/TRBV12-4	-	TRBJ2-3	-	TGTGCCAGCACCGCACAAATGGGCACAGATACGCAGTATTTT	CASTAQMGTDTQYF
TRBV28	many	TRBJ2-6	-	TGTGCCAGCAGCCCCGTGGGCTCTGGGGCCAACGTCCTGACTTTC	CASSPVGSGANVLTF
TRBV28	-	TRBJ1-3	TRBD1	TGTGCCAGCAGTTTGCGACAGGGAATTAGGATATATTTT	CASSLRQGIRIYF
TRBV10-2	many	TRBJ2-7	TRBD2	TGCGCCAGCGCGGGGGGCTACGAGCAGTACTTC	CASAGGYEQYF
TRBV24-1	-	TRBJ2-3	-	TGTGCCACCAGTCTCTCGGGGGCCACAGATACGCAGTATTTT	CATSLSGATDTQYF
TRBV7-3	few	TRBJ1-2	TRBD1	TGTGCCAGCAGCTTAAGTGCCTACCCCGGGACAGGGGTTTTAGGCTACACCTTC	CASSLSAYPGTGVLGYTF
TRBV7-2	-	TRBJ2-3	TRBD2	TGTGCCAGCAGCTTAGGGGGGACTAGGAATACGCAGTATTTT	CASSLGGTRNTQYF
TRBV5-1	-	TRBJ1-1	-	TGCGCCAGCAGCTCGACAGAGGACACTGAAGCTTTCTTT	CASSSTEDTEAFF
TRBV7-9	-	TRBJ2-7	-	TGTGCCAGCAGCTTATCGGGGACAAACGCCGAGCAGTACTTC	CASSLSGTNAEQYF
TRBV7-6	many	TRBJ2-1	TRBD2	TGTGCCAGCAGCTTAGCCTTAGCGGGGGGAAACAATGAGCAGTTCTTC	CASSLALAGGNNEQFF
TRBV6-6	-	TRBJ2-7	-	TGTGCCCCACCAGGGAAATGCAACGAGCAGTACTTC	CAPPGKCNEQYF
TRBV12-3/TRBV12-4	many	TRBJ2-4	-	TGTGCCAGCAATCCAGATGGGGGGGCACAAAACATTCAGTACTTC	CASNPDGGAQNIQYF
TRBV5-5	few	TRBJ2-7	-	TGTGCCAGCAGCTTGGCCAGGGCTGCGCGCGAGCAGTACTTC	CASSLARAAREQYF
TRBV5-5	once	TRBJ2-7	TRBD2	TGTGCCAGCAGCTTGGAGGTTATGGGGGGGATCGCCTACGAGCAGTACTTC	CASSLEVMGGIAYEQYF
TRBV6-5	-	TRBJ1-2	TRBD1	TGTGCCAGCAGGGGGATACTACAGGGGTCGTCCTATGGCTACACCTTC	CASRGILQGSSYGYTF
TRBV29-1	once	TRBJ1-1	TRBD1	TGCAGCGCCCTAAGGGCAGGGGGTTTGGGGGCTTTCTTT	CSALRAGGLGAFF
TRBV28	few	TRBJ1-2	-	TGTGCCAGCAGCCCCGCAGGGTCGGATTCTTGCACCTTC	CASSPAGSDSCTF
TRBV5-1	few	TRBJ2-5	-	TGCGCCAGCAGCTTGGACCAGCCTGGAGCCGGTGAGACCCAGTACTTC	CASSLDQPGAGETQYF
TRBV28	many	TRBJ2-7	-	TGTGCCAGCAGTTTGGCTTTCCTATCCTACGAGCAGTACTTC	CASSLAFLSYEQYF
TRBV9	-	TRBJ2-1	-	TGTGCCAGCAGCGCCCAGTGGGGGCAGGATGAGCAGTTCTTC	CASSAQWGQDEQFF
TRBV20-1	many	TRBJ2-7	TRBD1	TGCAGTGCTACTAGACAGGGTTCCTACGAGCAGTACTTC	CSATRQGSYEQYF
TRBV20-1	-	TRBJ1-5	-	TGCAGTGCTAGAAAGGGCAGGGCGAACCTAAGCAATCAGCCCCAGCATTTT	CSARKGRANLSNQPQHF
TRBV28	few	TRBJ2-3	-	-	CASSSSSPYDTQYF
TRBV6-5	-	TRBJ2-6	-	TGTGCCAGTTACGAGGCGGAGAGCTCTGGGGCCAACGTCCTGACTTTC	CASYEAESSGANVLTF
TRBV20-1	-	TRBJ2-5	-	TGCAGTGCTAGCGGTCTCAATGAGCAGTACTTC	CSASGLNEQYF
TRBV6-1	-	TRBJ2-5	-	TGTGCCAGCAGTGAAGCGCTGGCTCTTCAAGAGACCCAGTACTTT	CASSEALALQETQYF
TRBV12-3/TRBV12-4	once	TRBJ1-1	TRBD1	TGTGCCAGCAGCTTAGCGGCAGGGGGGTACACTGAAGCTTTCTTT	CASSLAAGGYTEAFF
TRBV20-1	-	TRBJ1-2	-	TGCAGTGCTAGAACATCGGGGGGCCTGGCCCCCGCAAGGGGCTACACCTTC	CSARTSGGLAPARGYTF
TRBV20-1	-	TRBJ1-5	-	TGCAGTGCTAAATCGGAGAGCCCCAATCAGCCCCAGCATTTT	CSAKSESPNQPQHF
TRBV5-6	few	TRBJ2-3	TRBD2	TGTGCCAGCAGCAATGAATTAGCGGGAGCTACGCAGTATTTT	CASSNELAGATQYF
TRBV5-1	few	TRBJ2-5	TRBD1	TGCGCCAGCAGCCCAGGGACAGGAGGTGCCCAAGAGACCCAGTACTTC	CASSPGTGGAQETQYF
TRBV18	-	TRBJ1-5	-	TGTGCCAGCTCATCCGGACAGCGCAATCAGCCCCAGCATTTT	CASSSGQRNQPQHF
TRBV5-1	few	TRBJ2-1	TRBD2	TGCGCCAGCCAGATGGGAGCGGGGGTTCCCTACAATGAGCAGTTCTTC	CASQMGAGVPYNEQFF
TRBV28	few	TRBJ2-7	TRBD1	TGTGCCAGCAGTTTCCATCCGGGACAGAAGTCCTACGAGCAGTACTTC	CASSFHPGQKSYEQYF
TRBV6-5	once	TRBJ1-5	-	TGTGCCGGCAGTTACTCGGGTCTCAGGGATAGCAATCAGCCCCAGCATTTT	CAGSYSGLRDSNQPQHF
TRBV7-4	-	TRBJ1-5	-	TGTGCCAGCAGCTCTTTGGAGAGAGATCAGGCCCAGCATTTT	CASSSLERDQAQHF
TRBV12-3/TRBV12-4	-	TRBJ2-5	TRBD1	TGTGCCAGCAGTCCGGGACAGGGGGACCAAGAGACCCAGTACTTC	CASSPGQGDQETQYF
TRBV24-1	-	TRBJ2-1	-	TGTGCCACCAGTGATTCCCCAGGGGCTAGCCTCTCATCCTACAATGAGCAGTTCTTC	CATSDSPGASLSSYNEQFF